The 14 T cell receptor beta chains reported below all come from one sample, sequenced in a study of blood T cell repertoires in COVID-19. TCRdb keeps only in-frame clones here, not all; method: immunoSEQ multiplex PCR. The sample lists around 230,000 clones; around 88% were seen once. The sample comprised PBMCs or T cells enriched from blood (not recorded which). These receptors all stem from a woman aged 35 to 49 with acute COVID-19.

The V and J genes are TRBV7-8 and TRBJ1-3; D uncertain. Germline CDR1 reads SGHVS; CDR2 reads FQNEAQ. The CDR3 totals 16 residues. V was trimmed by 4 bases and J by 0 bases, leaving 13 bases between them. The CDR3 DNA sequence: TGTGCCAGCAGCTCCCCGACACGAAGCTCTGGAAACACCATATATTTT. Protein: CASSSPTRSSGNTIYF.

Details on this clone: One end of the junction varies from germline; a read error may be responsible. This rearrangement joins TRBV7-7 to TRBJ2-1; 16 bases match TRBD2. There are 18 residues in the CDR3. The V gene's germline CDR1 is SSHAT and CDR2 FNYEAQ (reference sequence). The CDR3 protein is CASSPGTSGRGSYNEQFF. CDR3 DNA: TGTGCTAGCAGCCCAGGGACTAGCGGGAGGGGAAGCTACAATGAGCAGTTCTTC.

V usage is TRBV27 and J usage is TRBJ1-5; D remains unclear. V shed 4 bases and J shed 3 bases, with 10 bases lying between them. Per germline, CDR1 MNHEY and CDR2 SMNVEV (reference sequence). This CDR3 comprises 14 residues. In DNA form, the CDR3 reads TGTGCCAGCAGTTCCGGACTTTTCAATCAGCCCCAGCATTTT. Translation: CASSSGLFNQPQHF.

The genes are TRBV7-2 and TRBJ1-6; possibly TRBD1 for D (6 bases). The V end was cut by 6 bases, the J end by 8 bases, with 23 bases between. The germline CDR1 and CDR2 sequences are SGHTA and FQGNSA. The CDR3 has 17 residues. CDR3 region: CASSFTRPPGAHSPLHF. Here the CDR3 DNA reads TGTGCCAGCAGTTTCACAAGGCCGCCAGGGGCGCATTCACCCCTCCACTTT.

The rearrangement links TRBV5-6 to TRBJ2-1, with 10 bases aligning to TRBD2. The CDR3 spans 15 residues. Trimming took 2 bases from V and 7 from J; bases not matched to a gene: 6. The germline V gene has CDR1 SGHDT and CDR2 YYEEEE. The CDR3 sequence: CASSFGSGRGNEQFF. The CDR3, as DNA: TGTGCCAGCAGCTTTGGGAGCGGGAGGGGAAATGAGCAGTTCTTC.

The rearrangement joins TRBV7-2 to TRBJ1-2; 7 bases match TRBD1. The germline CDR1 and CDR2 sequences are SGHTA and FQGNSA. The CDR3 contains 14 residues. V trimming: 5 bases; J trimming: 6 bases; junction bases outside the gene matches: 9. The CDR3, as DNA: TGTGCCAGCAGCGCAAAGAGGGGGCGCGATGGCTACACCTTC. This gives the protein CASSAKRGRDGYTF.

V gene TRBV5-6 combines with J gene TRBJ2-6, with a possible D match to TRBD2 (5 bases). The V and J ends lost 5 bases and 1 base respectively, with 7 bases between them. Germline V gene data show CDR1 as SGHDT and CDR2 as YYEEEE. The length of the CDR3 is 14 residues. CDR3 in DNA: TGTGCCAGCAGTCGGAGGTCTGGGGCCAACGTCCTGACTTTC. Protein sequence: CASSRRSGANVLTF.

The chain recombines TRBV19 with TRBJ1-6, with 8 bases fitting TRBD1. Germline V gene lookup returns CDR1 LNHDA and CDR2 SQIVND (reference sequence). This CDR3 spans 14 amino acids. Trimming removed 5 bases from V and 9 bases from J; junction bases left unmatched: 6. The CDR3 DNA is TGTGCCAGTAGTTTCACAGGGGGACGTTCACCCCTCCACTTT. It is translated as CASSFTGGRSPLHF.

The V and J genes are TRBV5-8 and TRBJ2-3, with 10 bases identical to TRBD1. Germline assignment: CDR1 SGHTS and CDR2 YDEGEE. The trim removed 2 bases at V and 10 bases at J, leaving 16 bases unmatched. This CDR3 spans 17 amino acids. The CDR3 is CASSFGMPGTGAGAQYF. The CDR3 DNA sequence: TGTGCCAGCAGCTTTGGGATGCCCGGGACAGGGGCTGGGGCGCAGTATTTT.

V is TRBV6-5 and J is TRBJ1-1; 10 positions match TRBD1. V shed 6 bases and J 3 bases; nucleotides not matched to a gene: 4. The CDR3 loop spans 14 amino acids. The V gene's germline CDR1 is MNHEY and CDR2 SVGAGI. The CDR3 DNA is TGTGCCAGCAGCGACAGGGGGCGCGACACTGAAGCTTTCTTT. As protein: CASSDRGRDTEAFF.

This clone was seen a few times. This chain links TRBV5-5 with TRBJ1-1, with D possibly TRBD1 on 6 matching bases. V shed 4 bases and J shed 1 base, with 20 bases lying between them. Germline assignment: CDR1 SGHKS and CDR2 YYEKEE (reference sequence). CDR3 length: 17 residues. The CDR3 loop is CASSDLTGSRRNTEAFF. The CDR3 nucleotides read TGTGCCAGCAGCGATCTAACAGGGAGTAGGCGGAACACTGAAGCTTTCTTT.

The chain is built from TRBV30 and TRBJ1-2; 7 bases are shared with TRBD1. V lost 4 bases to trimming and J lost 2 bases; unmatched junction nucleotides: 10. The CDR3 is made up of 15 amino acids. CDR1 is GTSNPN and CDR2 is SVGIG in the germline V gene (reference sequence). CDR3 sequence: CAWKAYSTGNYGYTF. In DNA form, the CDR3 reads TGTGCCTGGAAAGCCTATTCGACAGGGAACTATGGCTACACCTTC.

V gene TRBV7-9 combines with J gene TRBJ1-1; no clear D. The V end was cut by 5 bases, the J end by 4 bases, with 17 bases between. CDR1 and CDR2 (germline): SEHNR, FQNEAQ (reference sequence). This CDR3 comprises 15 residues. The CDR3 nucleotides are TGTGCCAGCAGCCTCCTCTGGGGAAGCGGCACTGAAGCTTTCTTT. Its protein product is CASSLLWGSGTEAFF.

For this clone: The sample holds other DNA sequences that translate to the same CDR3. The CDR3 region is CASSLSGNQPQHF. The CDR3 nucleotides read TGTGCCAGCAGCTTATCAGGGAATCAGCCCCAGCATTTT. This chain links TRBV7-2 with TRBJ1-5; tentative D call: TRBD1 (5 bases). The V end lost 2 bases, the J end lost 4 bases, and 6 bases lay between the germline ends. From germline, CDR1 is SGHTA and CDR2 FQGNSA. This CDR3 is 13 amino acids long.